This TCR beta chain was profiled in a study of T cells after yellow fever vaccination. TCRdb analysed the 5' RACE reads with MiXCR anew, one entry per CDR3 protein. The profile shows 100,000 to 150,000 distinct CDR3 sequences, nearly 7.5% of them singletons. Germline trimming cut 4 bases from V and 0 bases from J; bases unmatched to any gene: 4. CDR3 length: 16 amino acids. CDR1 and CDR2 from the germline V gene are LNHDA and SQIVND (reference sequence). This clonotype was recorded at least ten times. This chain links TRBV19 with TRBJ2-1; 9 bases are a match to TRBD2. The source was CD4+ T cells sorted from PBMCs, collected 9 to 11 days after the first yellow fever vaccination. The source of this sequence is a man in his late teens or twenties who received the YFV17D yellow fever vaccine. This CDR3 reads CASSTLAGSSYNEQFF. CDR3 DNA sequence: TGTGCCAGTAGTACTCTAGCGGGGAGCTCCTACAATGAGCAGTTCTTC.